The clone carrying this T cell receptor (beta chain) was recorded a few times. Assay: immunoSEQ multiplex PCR; the TCRdb copy retains only in-frame clones and omits some. The data contain about 35,000 clones, about 92% of them singletons. The data originate from a study of T cell changes during pregnancy in multiple sclerosis. V was clipped by 4 bases and J by 7 bases; unmatched bases: 7. Germline V gene sequence: CDR1 GTSNPN, CDR2 SVGIG (reference sequence). The CDR3 covers 13 residues. Sequences were derived from peripheral blood, sampled in the third trimester of pregnancy. The chain couples TRBV30 to TRBJ1-3; 7 nucleotides line up with TRBD1. This sequence originates from a female donor in good health, enrolled as a control in a pregnancy study. Written as DNA, the CDR3 is TGTGCCTGGACGACAGGGTTCGGTAACACCATATATTTT. Translated: CAWTTGFGNTIYF.